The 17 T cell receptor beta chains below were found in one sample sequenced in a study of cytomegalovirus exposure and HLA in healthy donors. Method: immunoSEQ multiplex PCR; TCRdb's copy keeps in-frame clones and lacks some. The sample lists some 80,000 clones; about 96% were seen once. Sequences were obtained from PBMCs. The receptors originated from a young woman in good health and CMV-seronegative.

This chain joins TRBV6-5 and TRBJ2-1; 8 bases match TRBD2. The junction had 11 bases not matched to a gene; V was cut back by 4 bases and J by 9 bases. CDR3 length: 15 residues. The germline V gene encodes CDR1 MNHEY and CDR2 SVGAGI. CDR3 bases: TGTGCCAGCAGTTCTCAGCGGGAGTGGTTTGGTGAGCAGTTCTTC. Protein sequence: CASSSQREWFGEQFF.

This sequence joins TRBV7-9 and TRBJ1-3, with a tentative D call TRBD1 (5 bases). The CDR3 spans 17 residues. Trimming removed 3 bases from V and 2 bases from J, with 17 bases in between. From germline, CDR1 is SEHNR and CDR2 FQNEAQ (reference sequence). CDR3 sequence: CASSFRGIHPPGNTIYF. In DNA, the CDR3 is TGTGCCAGCAGCTTTCGGGGGATCCATCCCCCTGGAAACACCATATATTTT.

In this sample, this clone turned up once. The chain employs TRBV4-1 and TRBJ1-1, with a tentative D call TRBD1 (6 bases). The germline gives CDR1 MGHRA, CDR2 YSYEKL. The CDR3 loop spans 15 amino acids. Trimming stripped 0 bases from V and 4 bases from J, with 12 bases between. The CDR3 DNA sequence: TGCGCCAGCAGCCAAGACACGACAGGCGTCACTGAAGCTTTCTTT. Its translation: CASSQDTTGVTEAFF.

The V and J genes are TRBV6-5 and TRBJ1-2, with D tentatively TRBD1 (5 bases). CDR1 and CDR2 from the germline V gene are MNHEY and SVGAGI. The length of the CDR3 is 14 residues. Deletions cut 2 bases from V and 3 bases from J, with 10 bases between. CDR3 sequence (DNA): TGTGCCAGCAGTTACGGGAGGGGCGACTATGGCTACACCTTC. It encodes CASSYGRGDYGYTF.

The CDR3 region has the DNA TGTGCCAGTCAGAGGCAAGGTCAGCCCCAGCATTTT. Amino acids: CASQRQGQPQHF. The rearrangement uses TRBV27 and TRBJ1-5; D gene ambiguous. The CDR3 runs 12 residues. The germline V gene encodes CDR1 MNHEY and CDR2 SMNVEV (reference sequence). V was shortened by 9 bases and J by 6 bases, with 12 bases between the two germline ends.

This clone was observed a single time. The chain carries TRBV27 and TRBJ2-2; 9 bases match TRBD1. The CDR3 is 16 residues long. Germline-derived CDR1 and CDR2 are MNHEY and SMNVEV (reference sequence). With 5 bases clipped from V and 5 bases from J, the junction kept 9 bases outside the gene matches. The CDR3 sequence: CASSPRPGTGTGELFF. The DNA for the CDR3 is TGTGCCAGCAGTCCACGACCTGGGACAGGGACCGGGGAGCTGTTTTTT.

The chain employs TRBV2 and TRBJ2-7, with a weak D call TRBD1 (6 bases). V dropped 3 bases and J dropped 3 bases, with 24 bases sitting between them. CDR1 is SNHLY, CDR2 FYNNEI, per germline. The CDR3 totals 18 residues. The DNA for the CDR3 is TGTGCCAGCAGTGAGAGACAGGAAGGGGCCTATCTTGACTACGAGCAGTACTTC. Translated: CASSERQEGAYLDYEQYF.

The DNA for the CDR3 is TGTGCCAGCAGCTTAGGCGGCCTAAACGAGCAGTACTTC. The encoded protein is CASSLGGLNEQYF. The chain employs TRBV7-8 and TRBJ2-7; D is unclear. The CDR3 has 13 residues. The ends were cut back, 1 base at V and 5 bases at J, with 9 bases in the middle. Germline V lookup: CDR1 SGHVS, CDR2 FQNEAQ.

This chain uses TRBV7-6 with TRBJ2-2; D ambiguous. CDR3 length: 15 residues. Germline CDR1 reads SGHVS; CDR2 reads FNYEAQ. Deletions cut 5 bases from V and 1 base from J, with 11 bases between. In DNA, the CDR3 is TGTGCCAGCAGCCAACTGCCAGGGAACACCGGGGAGCTGTTTTTT. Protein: CASSQLPGNTGELFF.

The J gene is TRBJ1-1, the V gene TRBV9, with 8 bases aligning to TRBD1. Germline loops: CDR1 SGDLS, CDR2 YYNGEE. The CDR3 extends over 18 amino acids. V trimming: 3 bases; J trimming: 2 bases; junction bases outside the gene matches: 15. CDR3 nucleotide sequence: TGTGCCAGCAGCGGGTACCAAGGACAGGGAAATGGCAACACTGAAGCTTTCTTT. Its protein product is CASSGYQGQGNGNTEAFF.

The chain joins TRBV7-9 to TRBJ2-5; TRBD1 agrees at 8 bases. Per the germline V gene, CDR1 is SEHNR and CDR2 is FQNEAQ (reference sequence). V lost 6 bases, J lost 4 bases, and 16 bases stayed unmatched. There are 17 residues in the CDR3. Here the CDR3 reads CASSRLGPGRGRETQYF. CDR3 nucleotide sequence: TGTGCCAGCAGTCGATTGGGGCCCGGCAGGGGGCGAGAGACCCAGTACTTC.

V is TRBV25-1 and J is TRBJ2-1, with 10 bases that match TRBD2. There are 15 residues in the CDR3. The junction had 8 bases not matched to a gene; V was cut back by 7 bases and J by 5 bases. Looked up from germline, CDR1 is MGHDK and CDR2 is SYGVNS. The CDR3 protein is CASMLAGVSHNEQFF. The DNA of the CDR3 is TGTGCCAGCATGCTAGCGGGAGTTTCTCACAATGAGCAGTTCTTC.

The DNA of the CDR3 is TGTGCCAGCAGCGGTACAGGGACCTACGAGCAGTACTTC. Translated: CASSGTGTYEQYF. The chain uses TRBV11-2 and TRBJ2-7, with D perhaps TRBD1 (6 bases). Trimming shortened V by 5 bases and J by 2 bases, and 10 bases separated the two germline ends. The CDR3 covers 13 residues. Germline CDR1 and CDR2: SGHAT and FQNNGV. The entire variable domain, with the rest obtained from reference TRBV11-2 and TRBJ2-7, is as follows: EAGVAQSPRYKIIEKRQSVAFWCNPISGHATLYWYQQILGQGPKLLIQFQNNGVVDDSQLPKDRFSAERLKGVDSTLKIQPAKLEDSAVYLCASSGTGTYEQYFGPGTRLTVT.

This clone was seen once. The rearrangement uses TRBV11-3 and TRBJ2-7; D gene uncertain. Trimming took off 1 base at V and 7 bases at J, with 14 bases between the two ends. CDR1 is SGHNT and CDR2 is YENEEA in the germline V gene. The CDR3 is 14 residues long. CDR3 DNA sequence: TGTGCCAGCAGCTTAGGACGCGGCCCTACGGAGCAGTACTTC. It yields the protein CASSLGRGPTEQYF.

CDR3 sequence: CASSLRLTTYEQYF. Written as DNA, the CDR3 is TGTGCCAGCAGCCTTAGACTGACGACCTACGAGCAGTACTTC. The chain combines TRBV7-9 with TRBJ2-7; no clear D. V lost 5 bases and J 2 bases, leaving 13 bases between the germline ends. The germline V gene has CDR1 SEHNR and CDR2 FQNEAQ (reference sequence). The CDR3 runs to 14 residues.

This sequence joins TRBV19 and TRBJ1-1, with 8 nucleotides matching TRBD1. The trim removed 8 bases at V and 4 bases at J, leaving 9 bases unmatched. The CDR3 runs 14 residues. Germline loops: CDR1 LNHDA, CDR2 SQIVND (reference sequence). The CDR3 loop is CASRQGRSVTEAFF. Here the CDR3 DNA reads TGTGCCAGTCGACAGGGGAGGTCGGTCACTGAAGCTTTCTTT.

CDR3 sequence: CATSKGTGRTDTQYF. The CDR3 region has the DNA TGTGCCACCAGCAAAGGGACAGGGCGCACAGATACGCAGTATTTT. The chain employs TRBV15 and TRBJ2-3, with 9 bases that match TRBD1. The CDR3 contains 15 residues. Germline-derived CDR1 and CDR2 are LNHNV and YYDKDF (reference sequence). J was trimmed by 1 base and V by 4 bases; bases with no gene match: 3.